Sequencing of this TCR beta chain was carried out in a study of technical replicates of blood from a few donors. Produced via immunoSEQ multiplex PCR; TCRdb's table is partial and in-frame only. The sample carries nearly 80,000 clones, 80% to 95% recorded once. The germline V and J ends were trimmed by 0 bases and 5 bases, with 8 bases remaining between them. Germline V gene sequence: CDR1 MNHEY, CDR2 SMNVEV (reference sequence). The CDR3 is made up of 13 amino acids. The source of this sequence is a human donor in good health. J is TRBJ2-7 and V is TRBV27, with D perhaps matching TRBD2 (6 bases). The sequenced sample consisted of T cells isolated from PBMCs. The CDR3 DNA reads TGTGCCAGCAGTTTATCCGGAGGGAACGAGCAGTACTTC. Translated: CASSLSGGNEQYF.